This T cell receptor beta chain was sequenced during a study of T cell responses to AZD1222 COVID-19 vaccine. Sequencing was performed with immunoSEQ multiplex PCR; in TCRdb, only in-frame clones are kept and a portion is missing. The sample consists of fewer than 150,000 clones, roughly 87% of them appearing once. CDR1 and CDR2 from the germline V gene are MDHEN and SYDVKM. Trimming pared 8 bases from V and 8 bases from J, leaving 15 bases between. CDR3 length: 12 residues. This TCR came from an adult in good health. The chain uses TRBV28 and TRBJ1-2; D ambiguous. The starting material was peripheral blood, obtained on day 0 of AZD1222 vaccination. For the CDR3, the DNA is TGTGCCAGCTTCCCACTGAGTGGAGGCTACACCTTC. This translates into CASFPLSGGYTF.